The clone carrying this T cell receptor (beta chain) showed up just a few times. Its specificity is unknown. RNA transcripts provided the template for amplifying TCR beta CDR3 regions. Following a first-round RT-PCR that used HTBI primers, a second-round multiplex PCR was carried out. TCRdb itself ran the multiplex PCR reads through MiXCR, one entry per CDR3 protein. The table shows 300,000 to 450,000 distinct CDR3 sequences, with approximately 17% occurring only once. The germline CDR1 and CDR2 sequences are LNHDA and SQIVND (reference sequence). The V gene end was trimmed by 9 bases and the J gene end by 6 bases; junction bases not matched to a gene: 9. The CDR3 runs 13 residues. The sample belongs to a study of Graves' ophthalmopathy and Graves' hyperthyroidism. Study-wide results and caveats: Ophthalmopathy was separated from stable hyperthyroidism by a 13-signature model with 87.88% sensitivity and 81.08% specificity. As the model predicted ophthalmopathy progression, it achieved a sensitivity of 65% to 71% and a specificity of about 72%. A majority of expanded thyroid clonotypes exceeding 0.001 frequency were likewise present in blood.

Clinical symptoms and serum thyroxine were used for diagnosis; TRAb, thyroid ultrasound and orbital computed tomography were also relied on. Sequenced: peripheral blood. The rearrangement uses TRBV19 and TRBJ2-7, with TRBD2 matching 9 bases. This TCR derives from an adult woman with stable Graves' hyperthyroidism. Here the CDR3 DNA reads TGTGCCAGCTCCTCTAGCGGGGCTCCCGAGCAGTACTTC. Its protein product is CASSSSGAPEQYF.